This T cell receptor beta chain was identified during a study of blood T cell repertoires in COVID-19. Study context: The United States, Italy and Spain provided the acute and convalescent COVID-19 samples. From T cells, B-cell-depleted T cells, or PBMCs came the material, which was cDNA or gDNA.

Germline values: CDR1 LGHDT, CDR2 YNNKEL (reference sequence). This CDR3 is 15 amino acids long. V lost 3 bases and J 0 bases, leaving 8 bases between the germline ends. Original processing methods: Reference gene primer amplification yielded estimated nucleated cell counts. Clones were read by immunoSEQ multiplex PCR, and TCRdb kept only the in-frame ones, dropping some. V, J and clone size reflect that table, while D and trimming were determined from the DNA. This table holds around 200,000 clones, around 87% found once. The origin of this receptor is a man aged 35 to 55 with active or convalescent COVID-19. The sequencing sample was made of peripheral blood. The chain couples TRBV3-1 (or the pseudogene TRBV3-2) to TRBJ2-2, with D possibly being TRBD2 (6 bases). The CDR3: CASSHLATNTGELFF. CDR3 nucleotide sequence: TGTGCCAGCAGCCACCTAGCGACGAACACCGGGGAGCTGTTTTTT.